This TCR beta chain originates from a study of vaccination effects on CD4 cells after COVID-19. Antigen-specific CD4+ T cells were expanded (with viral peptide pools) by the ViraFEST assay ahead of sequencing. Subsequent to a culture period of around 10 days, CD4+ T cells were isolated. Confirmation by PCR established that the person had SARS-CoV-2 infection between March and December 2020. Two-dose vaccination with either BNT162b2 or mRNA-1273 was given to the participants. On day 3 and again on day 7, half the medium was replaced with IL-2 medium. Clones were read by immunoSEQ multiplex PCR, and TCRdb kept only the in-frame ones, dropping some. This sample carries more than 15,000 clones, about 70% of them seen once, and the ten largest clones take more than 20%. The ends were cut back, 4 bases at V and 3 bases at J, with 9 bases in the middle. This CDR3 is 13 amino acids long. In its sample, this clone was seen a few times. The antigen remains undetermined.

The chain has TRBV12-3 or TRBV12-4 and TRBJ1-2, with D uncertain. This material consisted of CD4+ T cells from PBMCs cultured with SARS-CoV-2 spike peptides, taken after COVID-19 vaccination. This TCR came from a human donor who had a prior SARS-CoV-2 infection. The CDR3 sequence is CASSSAGDYGYTF. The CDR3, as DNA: TGTGCCAGCAGTTCGGCCGGGGACTATGGCTACACCTTC.